This TCR beta chain was profiled in a study of blood T cell repertoires in COVID-19. TCRdb keeps only in-frame clones here, not all; method: immunoSEQ multiplex PCR. The repertoire holds about 170,000 clones, just under 85% seen once, with approximately 8.1% in the top ten. From germline, CDR1 is KGHSH and CDR2 LQKENI. The CDR3 runs to 15 residues. V shed 1 base and J shed 2 bases, with 12 bases lying between them. The TCR comes from a woman of 80 years or more with COVID-19, enrolled during active disease. Sequences were obtained from peripheral blood. This sequence joins TRBV18 and TRBJ2-7; D is unresolved. The CDR3: CASSPRGGTTYEQYF. As DNA, the CDR3 is TGTGCCAGCTCACCACGTGGCGGAACCACCTACGAGCAGTACTTC.